These T cell receptor beta chains were read from a single sample in a study of blood T cell repertoires in COVID-19. Method: immunoSEQ multiplex PCR; TCRdb's copy keeps in-frame clones and lacks some. The sample includes 80,000 to 90,000 clones, 85% to 90% seen only once; the top ten take roughly 15%. Sample: peripheral blood. The receptors derive from a woman aged 65 to 85 with acute or convalescent COVID-19. The CDR3 runs from the conserved cysteine through the conserved F or W. D genes are given only for firm matches. For some rows the clone size is stated as once, few or many, or as a class when expanded; others skip it.

size: -; V: TRBV6-5; J: TRBJ1-5; D: -; CDR3: CASSRGVLEPQHF; DNA: TGTGCCAGCAGTCGGGGGGTATTGGAGCCCCAGCATTTT
size: -; V: TRBV28; J: TRBJ1-2; D: TRBD1; CDR3: CASSPGTDTGYGYTF; DNA: TGTGCCAGCAGTCCTGGGACAGACACCGGCTATGGCTACACCTTC
size: -; V: TRBV27; J: TRBJ2-1; D: TRBD1; CDR3: CASSLPPGQGNYNEQFF; DNA: TGTGCCAGCAGTTTACCCCCGGGACAGGGTAACTACAATGAGCAGTTCTTC
size: -; V: TRBV7-9; J: TRBJ2-5; D: TRBD2; CDR3: CASSPPFLAGGETQYF; DNA: TGTGCCAGCAGCCCACCCTTTCTAGCGGGAGGGGAGACCCAGTACTTC
size: -; V: TRBV27; J: TRBJ2-1; D: -; CDR3: CASSDSSYNEQFF; DNA: TGTGCCAGCAGCGACAGTTCCTACAATGAGCAGTTCTTC
size: -; V: TRBV7-9; J: TRBJ1-2; D: -; CDR3: CASSLVTVSNYGYTF; DNA: TGTGCCAGCAGCTTAGTAACAGTCTCTAACTATGGCTACACCTTC
size: few; V: TRBV28; J: TRBJ2-3; D: -; CDR3: CASSYRTGTDTQYF; DNA: TGTGCCAGCAGTTACCGGACGGGGACAGATACGCAGTATTTT
size: -; V: TRBV6-2/TRBV6-3; J: TRBJ1-1; D: -; CDR3: CASSWGTASNSGDTEAFF; DNA: TGTGCCAGCAGTTGGGGAACGGCATCGAATTCAGGGGACACTGAAGCTTTCTTT
size: -; V: TRBV5-6; J: TRBJ1-1; D: -; CDR3: CASSLADWGPEAFF; DNA: TGTGCCAGCAGCTTGGCAGATTGGGGGCCTGAAGCTTTCTTT
size: -; V: TRBV6-5; J: TRBJ2-1; D: TRBD2; CDR3: CASSYPGGNEQFF; DNA: TGTGCCAGCAGTTACCCGGGGGGCAATGAGCAGTTCTTC
size: few; V: TRBV6-1; J: TRBJ1-4; D: -; CDR3: CASSEVGGENEKLFF; DNA: TGTGCCAGCAGTGAAGTGGGAGGTGAGAATGAAAAACTGTTTTTT
size: -; V: TRBV19; J: TRBJ1-2; D: -; CDR3: CASSIPSGLRYGYTF; DNA: TGTGCCAGTAGTATCCCGTCAGGGCTCCGCTATGGCTACACCTTC
size: -; V: TRBV24-1; J: TRBJ1-4; D: TRBD1; CDR3: CATSDMITTMIRGENEKLFF; DNA: TGTGCCACCAGTGATATGATCACGACAATGATCAGGGGGGAAAATGAAAAACTGTTTTTT
size: -; V: TRBV4-1; J: TRBJ2-1; D: -; CDR3: CASSQDYSGGNEQFF; DNA: TGCGCCAGCAGCCAAGATTACTCCGGCGGGAATGAGCAGTTCTTC
size: -; V: TRBV24-1; J: TRBJ2-1; D: -; CDR3: CATSDIWTNNNEQFF; DNA: TGTGCCACCAGTGACATATGGACTAACAACAATGAGCAGTTCTTC
size: -; V: TRBV11-3; J: TRBJ2-5; D: TRBD2; CDR3: CASSLGAGGRETQYF; DNA: TGTGCCAGCAGCCTGGGGGCGGGGGGGCGAGAGACCCAGTACTTC
size: -; V: TRBV28; J: TRBJ2-1; D: TRBD1; CDR3: CASSLRRTGQFF; DNA: TGTGCCAGCAGTTTGCGGCGGACAGGGCAGTTCTTC
size: few; V: TRBV3-1/TRBV3-2; J: TRBJ2-1; D: -; CDR3: CASSQLNGEMQFF; DNA: TGTGCCAGCAGCCAACTGAACGGGGAAATGCAGTTCTTC
size: once; V: TRBV10-1; J: TRBJ2-1; D: TRBD1; CDR3: CASSGQGKRNEQFF; DNA: TGCGCCAGCAGTGGACAGGGAAAGCGCAATGAGCAGTTCTTC
size: -; V: TRBV14; J: TRBJ1-6; D: TRBD1; CDR3: CASSPAQGNSPLHF; DNA: TGTGCCAGCAGCCCGGCACAGGGGAATTCACCCCTCCACTTT
size: few; V: TRBV29-1; J: TRBJ2-1; D: -; CDR3: CSVDPPGNEQFF; DNA: TGCAGCGTCGACCCCCCAGGCAATGAGCAGTTCTTC
size: -; V: TRBV28; J: TRBJ1-1; D: TRBD1; CDR3: CASSRQGLGTEAFF; DNA: TGTGCCAGCAGCCGACAGGGTTTAGGCACTGAAGCTTTCTTT
size: few; V: TRBV5-5; J: TRBJ1-5; D: -; CDR3: CASSLFSGANQPQHF; DNA: TGTGCCAGCAGCTTGTTTAGTGGGGCGAATCAGCCCCAGCATTTT
size: -; V: TRBV4-3; J: TRBJ2-4; D: TRBD2; CDR3: CASSQNEPGGQGNIQYF; DNA: TGCGCCAGCAGCCAAAATGAACCGGGAGGGCAGGGAAACATTCAGTACTTC
size: -; V: TRBV7-8; J: TRBJ2-1; D: TRBD2; CDR3: CASSSRTSGAYEQFF; DNA: TGTGCCAGCAGCTCTAGGACTAGCGGGGCATATGAGCAGTTCTTC
size: -; V: TRBV24-1; J: TRBJ1-2; D: -; CDR3: CATSDPLRGDYGYTF; DNA: TGTGCCACCAGTGATCCTCTCCGGGGAGACTATGGCTACACCTTC
size: -; V: TRBV10-2; J: TRBJ2-2; D: -; CDR3: CASSDFSLTGTGELFF; DNA: TGCGCCAGCAGTGACTTTAGTCTAACGGGCACCGGGGAGCTGTTTTTT
size: -; V: TRBV5-8; J: TRBJ2-5; D: TRBD1; CDR3: CASSLGNRGPETQYF; DNA: TGTGCCAGCAGCTTGGGGAACAGGGGGCCGGAGACCCAGTACTTC
size: -; V: TRBV3-1/TRBV3-2; J: TRBJ2-5; D: TRBD2; CDR3: CASSLGGATETQYF; DNA: TGTGCCAGCAGCCTCGGGGGGGCCACTGAGACCCAGTACTTC
size: -; V: TRBV10-3; J: TRBJ1-2; D: TRBD1; CDR3: CAISEPGTGGDGYTF; DNA: TGTGCCATCAGTGAGCCTGGGACAGGGGGGGATGGCTACACCTTC